This TCR beta chain was sequenced in a study of TIL therapy for anti-PD-1-resistant metastatic lung cancer. Background on the study: Most patients had lung adenocarcinoma; a handful of tumors were EGFR-mutant, two ALK-rearranged; half smoked currently or formerly. Study observations and caveats: Treatment-naive, never-smoker and oncogene-addicted patients were overrepresented in this highly selected cohort.

Germline CDR1 reads DFQATT; CDR2 reads SNEGSKA (reference sequence). There are 12 residues in the CDR3. Deletions cut 3 bases from V and 7 bases from J, with 9 bases between. Comments on this clone: Antigen unknown.

Sample time point: pre-treatment sample, taken before nivolumab and TIL therapy. Most excised metastases sampled were pleural nodules or supraclavicular lymph nodes. Sequencing used immunoSEQ v3. Sequencing depth was approximately 2 million read pairs for survey level, about 5-6 million for deep. Profiling relied on immunoSEQ multiplex PCR, and the TCRdb table lists in-frame clones only, not all of them. The data hold more than 90,000 clones, with under 70% observed a single time. V is TRBV20-1 and J is TRBJ1-4; D remains ambiguous. This TCR was sampled from a person between 25 and 80 years old with non-small cell lung cancer. Here the sequenced sample was tumor tissue, taken at baseline. The CDR3 protein is CSASPRPEKLFF. The CDR3 DNA is TGCAGTGCTAGTCCCAGGCCTGAAAAACTGTTTTTT.